Here is one T cell receptor beta chain with its context. The antigen is not known. This specimen belongs to a study of OX40 agonist ivuxolimab in advanced cancers. Study overall: Patients received intravenous ivuxolimab every 2 weeks at 0.01 to 10 mg/kg. Among those treated, three patients had partial responses, one with hepatocellular carcinoma and two with cutaneous melanoma.

Study-level results: At doses 0.1 to 3.0 mg/kg, CD4+ and CD8+ clones expanded.

The V end lost 4 bases, the J end lost 7 bases, and 15 bases lay between the germline ends. CDR3 size: 14 residues. Germline V gene sequence: CDR1 SGHRS, CDR2 YFSETQ. The method was immunoSEQ multiplex PCR; TCRdb's version includes in-frame clones alone and lacks a portion of them. Of about 87,000 clones detected, around nine tenths appear once; the ten largest clones hold about 1.5%. Material: CD4+ or CD8+ T cells sorted from blood, obtained in a trial of the OX40 agonist ivuxolimab. This clonotype was sampled from an adult with an advanced solid tumor such as melanoma, head and neck, liver or kidney cancer. The rearrangement uses TRBV5-1 and TRBJ1-5; D is perhaps TRBD1 (6 bases). In nucleotides, the CDR3 is TGCGCCAGCAGCCCGAGGGGGGGTCTACAGCCCCAGCATTTT. This gives the protein CASSPRGGLQPQHF. Looking up the rest from reference TRBV5-1 and TRBJ1-5 gives the full variable domain: KAGVTQTPRYLIKTRGQQVTLSCSPISGHRSVSWYQQTPGQGLQFLFEYFSETQRNKGNFPGRFSGRQFSNSRSEMNVSTLELGDSALYLCASSPRGGLQPQHFGDGTRLSIL.